This TCR beta chain was identified during a study of OX40 agonist ivuxolimab in advanced cancers. Study details: Aged roughly 20 to 79 with a mean of about 60 years, they were 82.7% male.

The V and J ends lost 3 bases and 2 bases respectively, with 9 bases between them. The CDR3 length is 13 residues. Per germline, CDR1 SGDLS and CDR2 YYNGEE. Study results and limitations: Low levels of normalized T-cell clonal expansion also appeared in some nonresponders. There were, on average, more expanded clones in CD8+ T cells than in CD4+.

Regarding this clone: The target antigen is unknown.

Profiling relied on immunoSEQ multiplex PCR, and the TCRdb table lists in-frame clones only, not all of them. The profile shows approximately 32,000 clones, 89% of them singletons. The receptor was derived from an adult with an advanced solid tumor such as melanoma, head and neck, liver or kidney cancer. The sequenced sample was CD4+ or CD8+ T cells sorted from blood, obtained in a trial of the OX40 agonist ivuxolimab. This chain connects TRBV9 to TRBJ2-7; no clear D gene. CDR3 in DNA: TGTGCCAGCAGCGAGGGCGTCGCCTACGAGCAGTACTTC. Protein product: CASSEGVAYEQYF.